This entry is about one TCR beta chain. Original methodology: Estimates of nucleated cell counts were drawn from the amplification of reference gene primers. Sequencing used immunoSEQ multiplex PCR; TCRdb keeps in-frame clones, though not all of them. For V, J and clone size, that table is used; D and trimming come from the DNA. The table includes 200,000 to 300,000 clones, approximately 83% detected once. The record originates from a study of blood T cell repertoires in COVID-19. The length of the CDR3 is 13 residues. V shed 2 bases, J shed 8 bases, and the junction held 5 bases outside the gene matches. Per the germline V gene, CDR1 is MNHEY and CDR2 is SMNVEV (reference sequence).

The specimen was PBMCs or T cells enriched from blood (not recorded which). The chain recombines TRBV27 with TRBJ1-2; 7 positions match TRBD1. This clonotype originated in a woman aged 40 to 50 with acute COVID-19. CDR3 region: CASSLRGHSGYTF. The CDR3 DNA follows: TGTGCCAGCAGTTTAAGGGGGCATTCGGGCTACACCTTC.